A single sample is the source of the 18 T cell receptor beta chains below, sequenced in a study of blood T cell repertoires in COVID-19. This table comes from immunoSEQ multiplex PCR, and its TCRdb copy is limited to in-frame clones, with some not included. The profile shows some 250,000 clones, about 91% of them singletons. Sequencing was performed on PBMCs or T cells enriched from blood (not recorded which). Receptors originate from a human donor in a cohort exposed to, infected with or recovered from COVID-19 (not recorded which). The donor label of this sample is uncertain.

The chain joins TRBV19 to TRBJ1-4; a possible D gene is TRBD1 (6 bases). Germline V gene lookup returns CDR1 LNHDA and CDR2 SQIVND (reference sequence). There are 14 residues in the CDR3. The V end was cut by 6 bases, the J end by 3 bases, with 11 bases between. The CDR3, as DNA: TGTGCCAGTAGGTTACAGGGCCCTAATGAAAAACTGTTTTTT. This codes for CASRLQGPNEKLFF. The complete variable domain, with remaining parts taken from reference TRBV19 and TRBJ1-4, reads DGGITQSPKYLFRKEGQNVTLSCEQNLNHDAMYWYRQDPGQGLRLIYYSQIVNDFQKGDIAEGYSVSREKKESFPLTVTSAQKNPTAFYLCASRLQGPNEKLFFGSGTQLSVL.

The rearrangement links TRBV7-9 to TRBJ2-5; possibly TRBD2 for D (7 bases). From germline, CDR1 is SEHNR and CDR2 FQNEAQ (reference sequence). The CDR3 loop spans 14 amino acids. Trimming shortened V by 5 bases and J by 5 bases, and 15 bases separated the two germline ends. CDR3 amino acids: CASSPRGAGETQYF. Here the CDR3 DNA reads TGTGCCAGCAGCCCTCGGGGGGCTGGGGAGACCCAGTACTTC.

The CDR3 reads CASSQIHLGTEAFF. CDR3 coding DNA: TGTGCCAGCAGCCAAATTCACCTCGGGACTGAAGCTTTCTTT. The chain has TRBV3-1 (or the pseudogene TRBV3-2) and TRBJ1-1; D call uncertain. Germline V lookup: CDR1 LGHDT, CDR2 YNNKEL (reference sequence). The CDR3 has 14 amino acids. V lost 2 bases to trimming and J lost 5 bases, with 12 bases between them.

This clone appeared once. The rearrangement uses TRBV19 and TRBJ1-1; tentative D call: TRBD1 (5 bases). V lost 4 bases to trimming and J lost 4 bases, with 13 bases between them. Germline V CDR1 and CDR2: LNHDA, SQIVND (reference sequence). This CDR3 comprises 14 residues. The CDR3: CASSTAGLGTEAFF. CDR3 nucleotide sequence: TGTGCCAGTAGTACCGCAGGGTTGGGCACTGAAGCTTTCTTT.

The chain carries TRBV9 and TRBJ1-2; 12 nucleotides align to TRBD1. Germline V CDR1 and CDR2: SGDLS, YYNGEE. Losses at the gene ends were 2 bases for V and 1 base for J; bases not matched to a gene: 9. The CDR3 runs 18 residues. The DNA for the CDR3 is TGTGCCAGCAGCGTGGCCGGGACAGGGGGCTTCGGTAACTATGGCTACACCTTC. Amino acids: CASSVAGTGGFGNYGYTF. The full variable domain, with the rest looked up from reference TRBV9 and TRBJ1-2, is DSGVTQTPKHLITATGQRVTLRCSPRSGDLSVYWYQQSLDQGLQFLIQYYNGEERAKGNILERFSAQQFPDLHSELNLSSLELGDSALYFCASSVAGTGGFGNYGYTFGSGTRLTVV.

The chain employs TRBV19 and TRBJ2-1; TRBD1 aligns across 8 bases. The germline gives CDR1 LNHDA, CDR2 SQIVND (reference sequence). V gave up 7 bases and J gave up 4 bases; unmatched junction bases: 9. This CDR3 region has 15 residues. Here the CDR3 reads CASTYLGQGYNEQFF. The CDR3 bases are TGTGCCAGTACCTATCTCGGACAGGGATACAATGAGCAGTTCTTC.

The J gene is TRBJ1-4, the V gene TRBV6-5, with D perhaps matching TRBD1 (6 bases). This CDR3 comprises 14 residues. The V gene's germline CDR1 is MNHEY and CDR2 SVGAGI. The V end lost 8 bases, the J end lost 8 bases, and 18 bases lay between the germline ends. The CDR3 DNA reads TGTGCCAGCGGAGAGTCAGGGGCTCTCGAAAAACTGTTTTTT. Translation: CASGESGALEKLFF.

This clone was seen a single time. CDR3 bases: TGTGCCAGTAGTGACCCTGAGACAGGGAGCGAAAGTTTCAAGCCCCAGCATTTT. Protein sequence: CASSDPETGSESFKPQHF. The chain is built from TRBV19 and TRBJ1-5; 7 bases are shared with TRBD1. This CDR3 contains 18 residues. V dropped 5 bases and J dropped 8; count of bases not matched to a gene: 21. CDR1 is LNHDA, CDR2 SQIVND, per germline (reference sequence).

The chain recombines TRBV9 with TRBJ1-1; 12 positions agree with TRBD1. V lost 6 bases and J lost 5; bases outside the gene matches: 11. This CDR3 is built from 16 residues. CDR1 and CDR2 (germline): SGDLS, YYNGEE. The CDR3 coding sequence is TGTGCCAGCACCTCTACTCCGGGACAGGGGGCTACTGAAGCTTTCTTT. It encodes CASTSTPGQGATEAFF.

This chain joins TRBV7-2 and TRBJ1-2; possibly TRBD1 for D (5 bases). The CDR3 is 13 residues long. Germline-derived CDR1 and CDR2 are SGHTA and FQGNSA. Trimming shortened V by 3 bases and J by 4 bases, and 9 bases separated the two germline ends. DNA for the CDR3: TGTGCCAGCAGCTTTAAAGGGGCCTATGGCTACACCTTC. Residues: CASSFKGAYGYTF.

The J gene is TRBJ2-1, the V gene TRBV18; tentative D call: TRBD1 (7 bases). The V end lost 6 bases, the J end lost 3 bases, and 18 bases lay between the germline ends. Germline CDR1 KGHSH, CDR2 LQKENI. The CDR3 has 16 residues. CDR3 residues: CASSGRRRGVYNEQFF. The CDR3 bases are TGTGCCAGCTCCGGCCGCCGCAGGGGGGTCTACAATGAGCAGTTCTTC.

The chain has TRBV9 and TRBJ2-1; a possible D gene is TRBD2 (7 bases). Germline assignment: CDR1 SGDLS and CDR2 YYNGEE. This CDR3 is built from 16 residues. V lost 0 bases and J 9 bases, leaving 19 bases between the germline ends. CDR3 sequence reads: CASSVEWGGARGEQFF. DNA for the CDR3: TGTGCCAGCAGCGTAGAATGGGGGGGCGCCCGAGGTGAGCAGTTCTTC.

The J gene is TRBJ2-1, the V gene TRBV6-2 or TRBV6-3; the match to TRBD2 covers 9 bases. The CDR3 spans 15 residues. J was trimmed by 0 bases and V by 5 bases; bases with no gene match: 2. Germline V gives CDR1 MNHEY, CDR2 SVGEGT. The CDR3 region has the DNA TGTGCCAGCAGTAAACTAGCGGGCTCCTACAATGAGCAGTTCTTC. Residues: CASSKLAGSYNEQFF.

The chain is built from TRBV4-1 and TRBJ2-1; 8 bases line up with TRBD2. CDR3 length: 16 amino acids. Per the germline V gene, CDR1 is MGHRA and CDR2 is YSYEKL. Trimming removed 2 bases from V and 2 bases from J; junction bases left unmatched: 5. CDR3 residues: CASSQPGGDPYNEQFF. CDR3 sequence (DNA): TGCGCCAGCAGCCAACCGGGGGGGGACCCCTACAATGAGCAGTTCTTC.

This clone was counted a few times. The J gene is TRBJ2-1, the V gene TRBV6-4, with TRBD2 matching over 7 bases. CDR1 is MRHNA, CDR2 SNTAGT, per germline. The length of the CDR3 is 15 residues. The trim removed 0 bases at V and 5 bases at J, leaving 4 bases unmatched. The CDR3 protein is CASSDSSGAHNEQFF. In DNA, the CDR3 is TGTGCCAGCAGTGACTCGAGCGGGGCCCACAATGAGCAGTTCTTC.

The chain employs TRBV19 and TRBJ1-1; D is uncertain. From germline, CDR1 is LNHDA and CDR2 SQIVND (reference sequence). The V and J ends lost 1 base and 6 bases respectively, with 9 bases between them. The CDR3 is made up of 13 amino acids. The CDR3 nucleotides read TGTGCCAGTAGTATAGGTGGAGACGCTGAAGCTTTCTTT. This encodes CASSIGGDAEAFF. Supplemented by reference TRBV19 and TRBJ1-1, the full variable domain reads DGGITQSPKYLFRKEGQNVTLSCEQNLNHDAMYWYRQDPGQGLRLIYYSQIVNDFQKGDIAEGYSVSREKKESFPLTVTSAQKNPTAFYLCASSIGGDAEAFFGQGTRLTVV.

This chain connects TRBV12-3 or TRBV12-4 to TRBJ1-4, with a tentative D call TRBD1 (6 bases). The CDR3 is 12 amino acids. V lost 4 bases, J lost 8 bases, and 8 bases lay in between. The DNA of the CDR3 is TGTGCCAGCAGTTCACAGGGAGAAAAACTGTTTTTT. Its translation: CASSSQGEKLFF.

This chain uses TRBV10-3 with TRBJ1-1, with no clear D. The V gene's germline CDR1 is ENHRY and CDR2 SYGVKD. The V end was cut by 8 bases, the J end by 3 bases, with 13 bases between. This CDR3 contains 13 residues. The chain's CDR3 is CAIAFQRDTEAFF. The CDR3 coding sequence is TGTGCCATCGCCTTTCAGCGGGACACTGAAGCTTTCTTT.